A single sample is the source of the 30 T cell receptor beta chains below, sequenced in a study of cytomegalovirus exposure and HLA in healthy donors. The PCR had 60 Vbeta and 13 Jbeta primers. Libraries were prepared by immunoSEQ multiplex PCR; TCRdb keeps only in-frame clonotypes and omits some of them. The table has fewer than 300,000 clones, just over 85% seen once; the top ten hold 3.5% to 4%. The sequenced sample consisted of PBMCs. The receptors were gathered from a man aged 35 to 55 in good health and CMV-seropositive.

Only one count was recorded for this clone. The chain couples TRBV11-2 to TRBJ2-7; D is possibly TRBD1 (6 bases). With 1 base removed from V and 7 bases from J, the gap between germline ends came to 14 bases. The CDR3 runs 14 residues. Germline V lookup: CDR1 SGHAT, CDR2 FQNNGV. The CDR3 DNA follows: TGTGCCAGCAGCTTAGTAAGCGGCAGGGGTGAGCAGTACTTC. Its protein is CASSLVSGRGEQYF.

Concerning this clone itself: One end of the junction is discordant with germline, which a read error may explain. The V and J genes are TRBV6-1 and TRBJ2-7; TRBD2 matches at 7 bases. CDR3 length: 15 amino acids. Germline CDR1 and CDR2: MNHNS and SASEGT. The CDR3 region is CASREVAGRTYEQYF. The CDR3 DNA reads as TGTGCCAGCAGGGAAGTAGCGGGCCGCACCTACGAGCAGTACTTC.

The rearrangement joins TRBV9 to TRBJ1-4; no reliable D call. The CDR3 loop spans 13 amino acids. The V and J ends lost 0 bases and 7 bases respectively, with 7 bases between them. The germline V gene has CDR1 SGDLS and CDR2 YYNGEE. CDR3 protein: CASSVDRGEKLFF. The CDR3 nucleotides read TGTGCCAGCAGCGTAGATCGAGGTGAAAAACTGTTTTTT.

The DNA for the CDR3 is TGTGCCAGTAGTATAGAGGGTAGCGGGAGGGTACGGGGGACCCAGTACTTC. Protein: CASSIEGSGRVRGTQYF. This chain connects TRBV19 to TRBJ2-5; 11 bases are shared with TRBD2. Germline V gene lookup returns CDR1 LNHDA and CDR2 SQIVND (reference sequence). J gave up 7 bases and V 0 bases, and 10 bases lay outside the gene matches. The CDR3 contains 17 residues.

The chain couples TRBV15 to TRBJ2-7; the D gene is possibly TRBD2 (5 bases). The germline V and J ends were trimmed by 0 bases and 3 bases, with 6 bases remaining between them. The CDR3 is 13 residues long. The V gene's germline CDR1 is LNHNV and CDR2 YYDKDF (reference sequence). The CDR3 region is CATSRDSVYEQYF. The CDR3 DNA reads TGTGCCACCAGCAGAGATAGCGTCTACGAGCAGTACTTC.

CDR3 nucleotides: TGTGCCAGCCGCCTCTCGAGCTCCTACGAGCAGTACTTC. It encodes CASRLSSSYEQYF. This sequence joins TRBV27 and TRBJ2-7; D not resolved. This CDR3 comprises 13 residues. Trimming left V 8 bases short and J 0 bases short, with 11 bases between. CDR1 MNHEY and CDR2 SMNVEV come from the germline V gene (reference sequence).

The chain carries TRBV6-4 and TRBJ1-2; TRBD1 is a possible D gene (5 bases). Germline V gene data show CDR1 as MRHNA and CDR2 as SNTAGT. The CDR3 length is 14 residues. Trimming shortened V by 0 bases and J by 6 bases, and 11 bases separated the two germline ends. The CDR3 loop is CASSDSAGLNGYTF. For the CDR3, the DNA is TGTGCCAGCAGTGACTCGGCAGGGCTGAATGGCTACACCTTC.

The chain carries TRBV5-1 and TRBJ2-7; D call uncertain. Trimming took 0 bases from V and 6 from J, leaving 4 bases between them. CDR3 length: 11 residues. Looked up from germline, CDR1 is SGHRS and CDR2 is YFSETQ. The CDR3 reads CASSLAFEQYF. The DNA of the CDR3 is TGCGCCAGCAGCTTGGCGTTCGAGCAGTACTTC.

CDR3 DNA sequence: TGTGCCAGCAGGATACAGGGAACTAGAAACTATGGCTACACCTTC. Protein product: CASRIQGTRNYGYTF. V is TRBV2 and J is TRBJ1-2; D may be TRBD1 (6 bases). The CDR3 covers 15 residues. V lost 6 bases, J lost 2 bases, and 16 bases lay in between. Germline V gene sequence: CDR1 SNHLY, CDR2 FYNNEI. Full variable domain (missing parts from reference TRBV2 and TRBJ1-2): EPEVTQTPSHQVTQMGQEVILRCVPISNHLYFYWYRQILGQKVEFLVSFYNNEISEKSEIFDDQFSVERPDGSNFTLKIRSTKLEDSAMYFCASRIQGTRNYGYTFGSGTRLTVV.

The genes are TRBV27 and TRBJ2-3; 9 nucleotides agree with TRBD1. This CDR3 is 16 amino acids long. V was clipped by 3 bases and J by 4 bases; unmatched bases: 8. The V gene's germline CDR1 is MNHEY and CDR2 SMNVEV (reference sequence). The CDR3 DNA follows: TGTGCCAGCAGTTTTGGGGACAGGGTCGTCTCAGATACGCAGTATTTT. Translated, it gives CASSFGDRVVSDTQYF.

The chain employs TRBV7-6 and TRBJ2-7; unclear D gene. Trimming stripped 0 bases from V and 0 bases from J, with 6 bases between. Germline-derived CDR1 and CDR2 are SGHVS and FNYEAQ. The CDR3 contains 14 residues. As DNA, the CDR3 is TGTGCCAGCAGCTTAGCGGTCGGCTCCTACGAGCAGTACTTC. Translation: CASSLAVGSYEQYF.

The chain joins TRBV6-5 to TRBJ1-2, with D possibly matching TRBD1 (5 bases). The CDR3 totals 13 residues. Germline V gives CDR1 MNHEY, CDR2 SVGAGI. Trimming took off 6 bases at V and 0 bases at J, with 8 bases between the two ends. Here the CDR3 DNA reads TGTGCCAGCAGACGGGGGGCTAACTATGGCTACACCTTC. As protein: CASRRGANYGYTF.

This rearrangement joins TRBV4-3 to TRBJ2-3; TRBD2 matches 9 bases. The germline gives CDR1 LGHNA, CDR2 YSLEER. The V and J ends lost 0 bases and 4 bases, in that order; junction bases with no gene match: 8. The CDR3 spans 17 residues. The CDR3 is CASSQDWAGGPSDTQYF. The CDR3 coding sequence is TGCGCCAGCAGCCAAGATTGGGCGGGAGGGCCCTCAGATACGCAGTATTTT.

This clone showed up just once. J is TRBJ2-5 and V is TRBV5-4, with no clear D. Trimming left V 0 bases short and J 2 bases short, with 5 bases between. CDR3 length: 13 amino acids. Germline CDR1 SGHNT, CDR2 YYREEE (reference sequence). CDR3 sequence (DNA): TGTGCCAGCAGCTTGGACAATCAAGAGACCCAGTACTTC. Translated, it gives CASSLDNQETQYF.

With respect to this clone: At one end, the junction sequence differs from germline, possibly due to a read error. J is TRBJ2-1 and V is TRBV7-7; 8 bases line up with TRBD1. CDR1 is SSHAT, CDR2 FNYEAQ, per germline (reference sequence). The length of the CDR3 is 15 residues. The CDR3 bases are TGTGCTAGCAGCTACGGACAGGGTTCGGGCAATGAGCAGTTCTTC. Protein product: CASSYGQGSGNEQFF.

The CDR3 here is CATSSELQGPDTQYF. CDR3 DNA sequence: TGTGCCACCAGCAGTGAATTACAGGGTCCAGATACGCAGTATTTT. V usage is TRBV15 and J usage is TRBJ2-3; tentative D call: TRBD1 (6 bases). CDR1 is LNHNV and CDR2 is YYDKDF in the germline V gene (reference sequence). The CDR3 sequence is 15 residues long. Trimming took off 3 bases at V and 4 bases at J, with 14 bases between the two ends.

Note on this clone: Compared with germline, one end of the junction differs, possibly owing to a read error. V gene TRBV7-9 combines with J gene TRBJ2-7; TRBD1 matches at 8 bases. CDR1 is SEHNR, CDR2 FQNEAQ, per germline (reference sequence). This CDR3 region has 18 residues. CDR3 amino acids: CSSSLPTRTGPALHEQYF. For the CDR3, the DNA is TGTTCCAGCAGCTTACCAACGCGGACAGGGCCAGCCCTGCACGAGCAGTACTTC.

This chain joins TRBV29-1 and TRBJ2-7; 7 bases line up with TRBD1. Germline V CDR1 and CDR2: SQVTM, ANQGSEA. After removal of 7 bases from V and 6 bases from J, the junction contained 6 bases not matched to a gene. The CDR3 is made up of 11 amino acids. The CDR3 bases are TGCAGCGCTACAAGGGGGCTCGAGCAGTACTTC. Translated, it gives CSATRGLEQYF.

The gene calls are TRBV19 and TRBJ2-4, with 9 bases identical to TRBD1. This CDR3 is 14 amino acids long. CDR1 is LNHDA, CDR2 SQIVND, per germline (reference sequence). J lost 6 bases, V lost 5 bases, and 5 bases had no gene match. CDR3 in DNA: TGTGCCAGTAGTCTAACGGGACAGGGAAACATTCAGTACTTC. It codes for CASSLTGQGNIQYF. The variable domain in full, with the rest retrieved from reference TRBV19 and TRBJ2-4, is DGGITQSPKYLFRKEGQNVTLSCEQNLNHDAMYWYRQDPGQGLRLIYYSQIVNDFQKGDIAEGYSVSREKKESFPLTVTSAQKNPTAFYLCASSLTGQGNIQYFGAGTRLSVL.

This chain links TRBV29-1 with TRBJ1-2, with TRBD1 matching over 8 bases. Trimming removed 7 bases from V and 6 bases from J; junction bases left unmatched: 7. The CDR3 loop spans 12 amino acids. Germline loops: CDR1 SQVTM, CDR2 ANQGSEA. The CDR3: CSAIPGGDGYTF. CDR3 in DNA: TGCAGCGCAATTCCAGGGGGCGATGGCTACACCTTC.

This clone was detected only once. The CDR3 DNA sequence: TGTGCCAGCAGCTTGTTGGGGCCGTCCGGGGAGCTGTTTTTT. It yields the protein CASSLLGPSGELFF. The chain joins TRBV5-4 to TRBJ2-2; D is possibly TRBD1 (5 bases). Looked up from germline, CDR1 is SGHNT and CDR2 is YYREEE (reference sequence). Trimming pared 1 base from V and 6 bases from J, leaving 10 bases between. This CDR3 has 14 residues.

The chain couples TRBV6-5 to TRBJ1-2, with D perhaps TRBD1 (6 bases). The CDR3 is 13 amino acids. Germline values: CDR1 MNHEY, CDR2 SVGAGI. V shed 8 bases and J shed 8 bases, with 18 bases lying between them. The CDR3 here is CASAAGVQWGYTF. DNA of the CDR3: TGTGCCAGCGCGGCAGGGGTTCAGTGGGGCTACACCTTC.

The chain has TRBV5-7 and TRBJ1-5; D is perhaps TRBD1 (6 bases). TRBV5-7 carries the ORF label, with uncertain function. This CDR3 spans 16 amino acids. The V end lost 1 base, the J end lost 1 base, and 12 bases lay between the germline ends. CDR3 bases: TGTGCCAGCAGCTTGAATACAGGACAGAGCAATCAGCCCCAGCATTTT. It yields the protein CASSLNTGQSNQPQHF.

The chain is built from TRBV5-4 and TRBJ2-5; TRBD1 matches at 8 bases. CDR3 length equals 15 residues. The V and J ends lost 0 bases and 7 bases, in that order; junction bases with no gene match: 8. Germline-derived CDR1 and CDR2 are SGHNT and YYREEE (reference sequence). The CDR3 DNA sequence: TGTGCCAGCAGCTTGGCTGGACAGGGATCGGTGACCCAGTACTTC. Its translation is CASSLAGQGSVTQYF.

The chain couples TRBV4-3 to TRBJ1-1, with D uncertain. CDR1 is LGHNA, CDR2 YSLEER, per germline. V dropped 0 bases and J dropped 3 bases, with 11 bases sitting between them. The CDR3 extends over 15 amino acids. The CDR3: CASSQDRELYTEAFF. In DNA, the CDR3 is TGCGCCAGCAGCCAAGATCGAGAGTTGTACACTGAAGCTTTCTTT.

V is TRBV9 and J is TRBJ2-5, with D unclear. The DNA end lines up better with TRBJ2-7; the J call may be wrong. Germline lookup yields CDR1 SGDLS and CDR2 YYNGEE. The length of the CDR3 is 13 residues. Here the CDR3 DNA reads TGTGCCAGCAGCGTAGGGAGCAGCTACGAGCAGTACTTC. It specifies CASSVGSSYEQYF.

This CDR3 is CASSLERGQTQPQHF. As DNA, the CDR3 is TGTGCCAGCAGCTTAGAAAGGGGGCAGACTCAGCCCCAGCATTTT. The rearrangement uses TRBV7-2 and TRBJ1-5, with 7 bases fitting TRBD1. The CDR3 length is 15 residues. Germline V gives CDR1 SGHTA, CDR2 FQGNSA. Losses at the gene ends were 1 base for V and 6 bases for J; bases not matched to a gene: 6.

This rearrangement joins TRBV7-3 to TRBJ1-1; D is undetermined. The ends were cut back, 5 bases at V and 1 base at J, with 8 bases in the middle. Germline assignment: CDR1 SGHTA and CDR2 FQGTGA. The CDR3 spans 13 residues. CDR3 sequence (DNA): TGTGCCAGCAGCCAGGACTCGAACACTGAAGCTTTCTTT. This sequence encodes CASSQDSNTEAFF.

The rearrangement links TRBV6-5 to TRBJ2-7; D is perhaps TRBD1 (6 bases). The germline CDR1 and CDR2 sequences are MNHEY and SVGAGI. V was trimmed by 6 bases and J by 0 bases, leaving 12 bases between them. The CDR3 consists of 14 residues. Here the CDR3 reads CASRTSDSSYEQYF. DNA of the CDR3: TGTGCCAGCAGAACTTCGGACAGCTCCTACGAGCAGTACTTC.

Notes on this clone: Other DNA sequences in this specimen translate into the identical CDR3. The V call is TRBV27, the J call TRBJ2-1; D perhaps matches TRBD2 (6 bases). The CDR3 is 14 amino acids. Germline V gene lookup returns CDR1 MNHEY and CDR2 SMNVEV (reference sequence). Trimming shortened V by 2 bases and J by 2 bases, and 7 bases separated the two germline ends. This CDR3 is CASSLAGPYNEQFF. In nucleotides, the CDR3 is TGTGCCAGCAGTTTAGCGGGGCCCTACAATGAGCAGTTCTTC.